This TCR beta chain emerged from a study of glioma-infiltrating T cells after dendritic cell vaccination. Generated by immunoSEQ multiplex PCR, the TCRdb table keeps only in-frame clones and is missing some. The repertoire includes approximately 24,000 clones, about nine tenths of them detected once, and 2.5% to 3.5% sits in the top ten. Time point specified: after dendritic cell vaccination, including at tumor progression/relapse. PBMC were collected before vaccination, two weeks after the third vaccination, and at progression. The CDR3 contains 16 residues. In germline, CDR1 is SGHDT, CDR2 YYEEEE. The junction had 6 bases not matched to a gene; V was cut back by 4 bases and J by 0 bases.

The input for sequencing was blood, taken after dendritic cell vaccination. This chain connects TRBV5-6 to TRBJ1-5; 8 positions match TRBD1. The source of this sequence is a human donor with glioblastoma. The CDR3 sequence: CASSETGVLSNQPQHF. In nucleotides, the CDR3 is TGTGCCAGCAGCGAGACAGGGGTCCTTAGCAATCAGCCCCAGCATTTT. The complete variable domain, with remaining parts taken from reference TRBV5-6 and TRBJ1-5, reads DAGVTQSPTHLIKTRGQQVTLRCSPKSGHDTVSWYQQALGQGPQFIFQYYEEEERQRGNFPDRFSGHQFPNYSSELNVNALLLGDSALYLCASSETGVLSNQPQHFGDGTRLSIL.